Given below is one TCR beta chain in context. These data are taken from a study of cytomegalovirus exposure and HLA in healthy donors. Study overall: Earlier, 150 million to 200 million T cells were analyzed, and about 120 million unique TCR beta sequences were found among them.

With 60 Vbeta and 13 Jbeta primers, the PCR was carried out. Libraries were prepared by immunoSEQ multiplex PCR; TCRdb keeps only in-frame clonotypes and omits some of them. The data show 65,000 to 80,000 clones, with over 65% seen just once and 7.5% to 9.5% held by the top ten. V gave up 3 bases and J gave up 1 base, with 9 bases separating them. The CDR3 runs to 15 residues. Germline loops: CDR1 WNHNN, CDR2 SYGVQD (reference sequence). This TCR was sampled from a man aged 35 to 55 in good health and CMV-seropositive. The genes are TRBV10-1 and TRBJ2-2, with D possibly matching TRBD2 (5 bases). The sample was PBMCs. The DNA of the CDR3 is TGCGCCAGCAGTGATGGTGGAGGGAACACCGGGGAGCTGTTTTTT. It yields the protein CASSDGGGNTGELFF.